This TCR beta chain stems from a study of blood T cells in healthy people across ages. A second PCR of 7 to 11 cycles used a sample-barcoded 5' primer and a J-beta primer mix. TCRdb called the 5' RACE reads again in MiXCR, with one record for every CDR3 protein. The table has nearly 800,000 distinct CDR3 sequences, around a quarter seen once. This clonotype was observed a handful of times. Looked up from germline, CDR1 is MDHEN and CDR2 is SYDVKM. Trimming stripped 2 bases from V and 3 bases from J, with 15 bases between. The CDR3 extends over 16 amino acids. These sequences were also reported in another study, on T cells of mothers and their children.

The chain employs TRBV28 and TRBJ2-3; perhaps TRBD2 as D (7 bases). The sequence came from a boy aged 10-17 years in good health. Source material: blood. The CDR3 sequence is CASSLRRGGNTDTQYF. CDR3 in DNA: TGTGCCAGCAGTTTAAGGAGGGGGGGCAATACAGATACGCAGTATTTT.